Listed below are T cell receptor beta chains from one sample, sequenced in a study of cytomegalovirus exposure and HLA in healthy donors. The repertoire was sequenced with immunoSEQ multiplex PCR; TCRdb's copy has only in-frame clones and lacks some. The sample consists of more than 140,000 clones, about 77% of them appearing once. Sample: PBMCs. The receptors come from a female donor in good health and CMV-seronegative. Both conserved end residues are part of each CDR3. Fields, in order: V gene, J gene, CDR3 protein.

>TRBV5-1|TRBJ2-7
CASSFGGGGGEQYF
>TRBV28|TRBJ2-3
CASKQAADTQYF
>TRBV6-6|TRBJ2-1
CASSYSGFSYNEQFF
>TRBV11-2|TRBJ1-5
CASSLQGNNQPQHF
>TRBV27|TRBJ1-2
CASSKIGAPDYGYTF
>TRBV7-9|TRBJ1-1
CASSYRVNTEAFF
>TRBV6-5|TRBJ2-7
CASSGGLREQYF
>TRBV6-1|TRBJ2-7
CASSELSGRAQGSYEQYF
>TRBV7-8|TRBJ1-5
CASSLAGFQGNQPQHF
>TRBV7-9|TRBJ2-1
CSSLLSGTYNEQFF
>TRBV28|TRBJ2-1
CASSYPGSHNEQFF
>TRBV7-9|TRBJ2-7
CASTHDLGQRYEQYF
>TRBV11-2|TRBJ2-7
CASSSSGLYEQYF
>TRBV7-9|TRBJ2-3
CASSLGAGTDTQYF
>TRBV6-1|TRBJ2-3
CASSEALGGDRAYGTDTQYF